These 6 T cell receptor beta chains came from one sample sequenced in a study of blood T cell repertoires in COVID-19. TCRdb keeps only in-frame clones here, not all; method: immunoSEQ multiplex PCR. The table records approximately 360,000 clones, 90% of them present only once. Sequences were obtained from peripheral blood. All receptors come from a man aged 18 to 30 with active or convalescent COVID-19.

This sequence joins TRBV2 and TRBJ1-2; a weak D match, TRBD1 (5 bases). Looked up from germline, CDR1 is SNHLY and CDR2 is FYNNEI. CDR3 length: 12 residues. The V and J ends lost 8 bases and 8 bases respectively, with 15 bases between them. The CDR3 DNA follows: TGTGCCAGCCTGAGCGGGGCATCAGGCTACACCTTC. Protein sequence: CASLSGASGYTF.

The genes are TRBV6-2 or TRBV6-3 and TRBJ2-3, with 8 bases fitting TRBD1. The J segment lost 3 bases and the V segment lost 5 bases, leaving 4 bases of the junction unmatched. The CDR3 loop spans 14 amino acids. Germline V gene data show CDR1 as MNHEY and CDR2 as SVGEGT. The CDR3 spells CASSKQGVTDTQYF. The CDR3 coding sequence is TGTGCCAGCAGTAAACAGGGGGTAACAGATACGCAGTATTTT.

In the case of this clone: A read error may account for a junction end that differs from germline. The chain has TRBV4-3 and TRBJ1-6; 11 positions match TRBD1. Germline V lookup: CDR1 LGHNA, CDR2 YSLEER. The CDR3 length is 19 residues. CDR3 residues: CASSQAWDRGSSDNSPLHF. The CDR3 DNA is TGCGCCAGCAGCCAAGCATGGGACAGGGGGTCCTCCGATAATTCACCCCTCCACTTT.

V usage is TRBV6-5 and J usage is TRBJ1-2; 7 nucleotides line up with TRBD1. The CDR3 spans 12 residues. Looked up from germline, CDR1 is MNHEY and CDR2 is SVGAGI. V dropped 5 bases and J dropped 8; count of bases not matched to a gene: 5. The CDR3 here is CASSQPGQGYTF. The CDR3, as DNA: TGTGCCAGCAGTCAGCCGGGACAGGGCTACACCTTC.

The rearrangement links TRBV2 to TRBJ2-3; D might be TRBD2 (6 bases). CDR3 length equals 15 residues. Germline V CDR1 and CDR2: SNHLY, FYNNEI. V was shortened by 9 bases and J by 0 bases, with 16 bases between the two germline ends. CDR3 in DNA: TGTGCCAGTCGTGCCGGACTAACTAGCACAGATACGCAGTATTTT. It encodes CASRAGLTSTDTQYF.

The genes are TRBV2 and TRBJ1-2; possibly TRBD1 for D (5 bases). Germline V gene lookup returns CDR1 SNHLY and CDR2 FYNNEI. The CDR3 has 12 residues. V was shortened by 4 bases and J by 8 bases, with 11 bases between the two germline ends. CDR3 residues: CASSGSGWGYTF. CDR3 DNA: TGTGCCAGCAGTGGCTCAGGGTGGGGCTACACCTTC.